This TCR beta chain appears in the sequencing data of a study of blood T cell repertoires in COVID-19. Study-wide context: Donors in the United States, Italy and Spain gave samples during acute or convalescent COVID-19.

Enrollment of patients from Seattle took place during active infection, with longitudinal follow-up. CDR3 length: 19 amino acids. Using immunoSEQ multiplex PCR, the repertoire was profiled, and TCRdb retains in-frame clones only, with some absent. This sample yields about 160,000 clones, of which around 85% are seen a single time; 6.9% belongs to the top ten. The clonotype was recovered from a man older than 75 with COVID-19, enrolled during active disease. The sample comprised peripheral blood. The rearrangement joins TRBV21-1 to TRBJ1-5. TRBV21-1 has pseudogene status. Here the CDR3 DNA reads TGTGCCAGCAGCAAACGAGTCCGGTGGGGGAGGGGGTGGAATCAGCCCCAGCATTTT. Amino acid sequence: CASSKRVRWGRGWNQPQHF.